The 11 T cell receptor beta chains presented below share a single source sample, sequenced in a study of metastatic and nonmetastatic thyroid tumors. MiXCR was used by TCRdb to re-call the PCR reads. The sample holds tens of thousands of clones, approximately 14% seen once. Not a single patient had been given any form of treatment at any point before undergoing thyroid surgery. The sample consisted of tumor tissue. The receptors here all came from a female donor with papillary thyroid cancer or a benign thyroid nodule (not recorded which). Some clones in this sample may be carry-over from other donors' samples.

This chain uses TRBV27 with TRBJ1-1, with a weak D call TRBD1 (6 bases). The V gene lost 8 bases and the J gene lost 0 bases, with 19 bases spanning the gap. Germline V gene data show CDR1 as MNHEY and CDR2 as SMNVEV (reference sequence). This CDR3 region has 16 residues. Here the CDR3 DNA reads TGTGCCAGCCGCTCTTCAGGGGTTAGGATGAACACTGAAGCTTTCTTT. It specifies CASRSSGVRMNTEAFF.

This clone occurred many times. V is TRBV11-2 and J is TRBJ1-4; D not certain. V was trimmed by 2 bases and J by 5 bases, leaving 9 bases between them. The germline CDR1 and CDR2 sequences are SGHAT and FQNNGV. The CDR3 has 14 residues. In nucleotides, the CDR3 is TGTGCCAGCAGCTTACAACCGAGAAATGAAAAACTGTTTTTT. Translation gives CASSLQPRNEKLFF.

The rearrangement joins TRBV20-1 to TRBJ2-7; D may be TRBD2 (6 bases). V shed 3 bases and J shed 0 bases, with 15 bases lying between them. This CDR3 is built from 15 residues. Germline-derived CDR1 and CDR2 are DFQATT and SNEGSKA (reference sequence). Here the CDR3 reads CSARDYSESSYEQYF. CDR3 in DNA: TGCAGTGCTAGGGACTACAGCGAAAGCTCCTACGAGCAGTACTTC.

The sample holds many counts of this clone. This chain uses TRBV7-2 with TRBJ1-2; D might be TRBD1 (5 bases). The CDR3 consists of 15 residues. Germline V lookup: CDR1 SGHTA, CDR2 FQGNSA. V was trimmed by 4 bases and J by 8 bases, leaving 20 bases between them. This CDR3 reads CASSSGPVAYSGYTF. The CDR3 DNA reads TGTGCCAGCAGCTCGGGGCCAGTCGCCTATTCGGGCTACACCTTC.

The chain recombines TRBV19 with TRBJ2-2; D remains ambiguous. Trimming removed 5 bases at V and 4 bases at J, with 2 bases between. This CDR3 is 11 amino acids long. The V gene's germline CDR1 is LNHDA and CDR2 SQIVND (reference sequence). For the CDR3, the DNA is TGTGCCAGTAGTGCCACCGGGGAGCTGTTTTTT. It translates to CASSATGELFF.

In its sample, this clone was seen many times. The V call is TRBV4-2, the J call TRBJ2-7, with 10 bases aligning to TRBD2. Germline assignment: CDR1 LGHNA and CDR2 YNFKEQ. V gave up 4 bases and J gave up 0 bases; unmatched junction bases: 15. The CDR3 covers 19 residues. The CDR3 sequence: CASSLSPGTSETLSYEQYF. DNA for the CDR3: TGTGCCAGCAGCCTTTCCCCCGGGACTAGCGAGACACTCTCCTACGAGCAGTACTTC.

As for this clone: One end of the junction does not line up with germline, which may come from a read error. The V and J genes are TRBV5-1 and TRBJ1-6; 10 nucleotides align to TRBD1. Per the germline V gene, CDR1 is SGHRS and CDR2 is YFSETQ. The CDR3 has 14 residues. CDR3 sequence reads: CANSLGQGNSPLHF. The CDR3 DNA follows: TGTGCCAACAGCTTGGGACAGGGGAATTCACCCCTCCACTTT.

This clone was counted at least ten times. The CDR3 region has the DNA TGTGCCAGCAGCAAAGAGAGGGGCACTGAAGCTTTCTTT. Translating gives CASSKERGTEAFF. The chain combines TRBV7-2 with TRBJ1-1, with D possibly being TRBD1 (5 bases). Looked up from germline, CDR1 is SGHTA and CDR2 is FQGNSA. This CDR3 has 13 amino acids. Trimming removed 5 bases at V and 4 bases at J, with 11 bases between.

This clone was recorded at least ten times. This sequence joins TRBV10-1 and TRBJ2-3; D unclear. Trimming removed 3 bases at V and 0 bases at J, with 13 bases between. CDR3 length equals 16 residues. Germline-derived CDR1 and CDR2 are WNHNN and SYGVQD (reference sequence). DNA of the CDR3: TGCGCCAGCAGTGAAAGACGAAATCCTAGCACAGATACGCAGTATTTT. Protein: CASSERRNPSTDTQYF.

This clone was observed at least ten times. V is TRBV20-1 and J is TRBJ1-6; 10 bases are a match to TRBD1. In germline, CDR1 is DFQATT, CDR2 SNEGSKA (reference sequence). There are 17 residues in the CDR3. The V gene end was trimmed by 6 bases and the J gene end by 8 bases; junction bases not matched to a gene: 16. This CDR3 reads CSAVATGGRRGDSPLHF. CDR3 sequence (DNA): TGCAGTGCAGTGGCGACAGGGGGCCGACGGGGGGATTCACCCCTCCACTTT.

The V call is TRBV3-1, the J call TRBJ1-4; 7 bases fit TRBD1. CDR3 length: 15 amino acids. V gave up 4 bases and J gave up 4 bases; unmatched junction bases: 6. Germline V gene sequence: CDR1 LGHDT, CDR2 YNNKEL (reference sequence). The DNA for the CDR3 is TGTGCCAGCAGCCCACTCGGGACAGTTAATGAAAAACTGTTTTTT. This codes for CASSPLGTVNEKLFF.